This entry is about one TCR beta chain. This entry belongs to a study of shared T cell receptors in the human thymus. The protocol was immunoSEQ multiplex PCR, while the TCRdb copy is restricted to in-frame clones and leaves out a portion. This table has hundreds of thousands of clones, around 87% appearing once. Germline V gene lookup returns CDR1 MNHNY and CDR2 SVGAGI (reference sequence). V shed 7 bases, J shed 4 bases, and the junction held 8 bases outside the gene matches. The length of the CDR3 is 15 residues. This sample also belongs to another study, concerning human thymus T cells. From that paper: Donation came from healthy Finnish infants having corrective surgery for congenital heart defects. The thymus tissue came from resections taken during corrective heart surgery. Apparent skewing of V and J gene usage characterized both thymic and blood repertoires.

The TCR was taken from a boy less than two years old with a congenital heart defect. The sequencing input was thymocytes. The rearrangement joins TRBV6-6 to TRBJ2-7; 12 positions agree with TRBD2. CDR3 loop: CASTPSGGVPYEQYF. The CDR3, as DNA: TGTGCCAGCACTCCTAGCGGGGGGGTTCCTTACGAGCAGTACTTC.